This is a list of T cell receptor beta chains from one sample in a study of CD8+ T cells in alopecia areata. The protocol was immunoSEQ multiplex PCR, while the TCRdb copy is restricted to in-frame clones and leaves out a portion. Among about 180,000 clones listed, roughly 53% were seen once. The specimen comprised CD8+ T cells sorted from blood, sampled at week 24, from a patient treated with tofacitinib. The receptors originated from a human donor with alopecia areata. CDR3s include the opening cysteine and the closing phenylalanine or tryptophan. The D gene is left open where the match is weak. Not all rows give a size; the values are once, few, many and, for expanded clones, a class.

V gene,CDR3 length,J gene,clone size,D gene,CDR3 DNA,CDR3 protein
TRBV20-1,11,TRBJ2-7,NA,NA,TGCAGTGCAGACGACAGGTACGAGCAGTACTTC,CSADDRYEQYF
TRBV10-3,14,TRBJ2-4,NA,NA,TGTGCCATCAGTCCAACCGGGTCCCAAAACATTCAGTACTTC,CAISPTGSQNIQYF
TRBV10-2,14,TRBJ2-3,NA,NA,TGCGCCAGCAGCTCACTTAGCCTCGCAGATACGCAGTATTTT,CASSSLSLADTQYF
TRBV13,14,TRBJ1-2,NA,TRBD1,TGTGCCAGCAGCTTAAGGACAGGTGCCTATGGCTACACCTTC,CASSLRTGAYGYTF
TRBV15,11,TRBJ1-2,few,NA,TGTGCCACCAGCAGAGGGGATGGCTACACCTTC,CATSRGDGYTF
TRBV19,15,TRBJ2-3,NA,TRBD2,TGTGCCAGTAGTACCCCTAGCGGGGGCGCGGATACGCAGTATTTT,CASSTPSGGADTQYF
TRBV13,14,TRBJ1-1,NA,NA,TGTGCCAGCAGCTTAGCGGAGCTGAACACTGAAGCTTTCTTT,CASSLAELNTEAFF
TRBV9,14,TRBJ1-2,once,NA,TGTGCCAGCAGCGTAGCTGGGGGGCAGGATGGCTACACCTTC,CASSVAGGQDGYTF
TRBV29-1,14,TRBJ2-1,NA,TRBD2,TGCAGCGTTGCCCTAGCGGGCTCCTACAATGAGCAGTTCTTC,CSVALAGSYNEQFF
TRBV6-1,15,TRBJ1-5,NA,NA,TGTGCCAGCAGTCCAGTACAGGGCCTCAATCAGCCCCAGCATTTT,CASSPVQGLNQPQHF
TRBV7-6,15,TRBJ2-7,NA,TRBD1,TGTGCCAGCAGCTCCGGCCCCGGGACAGCCTACGAGCAGTACTTC,CASSSGPGTAYEQYF
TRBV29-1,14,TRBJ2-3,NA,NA,TGCAGCCTCTACGGACTAAACAACACAGATACGCAGTATTTT,CSLYGLNNTDTQYF
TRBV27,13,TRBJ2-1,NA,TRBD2,TGTGCCAGCAGTGCGGGGGGCTACAATGAGCAGTTCTTC,CASSAGGYNEQFF
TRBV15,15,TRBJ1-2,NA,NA,TGTGCCACCAGCACGGATCGTAGGCCGACTGGTGGCTACACCTTC,CATSTDRRPTGGYTF
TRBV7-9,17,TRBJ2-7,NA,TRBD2,TGTGCCAGCAGTGGGACTAGCGGGGGGCATGCATCCTACGAGCAGTACTTC,CASSGTSGGHASYEQYF
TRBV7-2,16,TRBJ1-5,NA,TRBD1,TGCGCCAGCAGCCAAGAGAGCGGACAGGACAATCAGCCCCAGCATTTT,CASSQESGQDNQPQHF
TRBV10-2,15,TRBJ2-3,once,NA,TGCGCCAGCTCATTAGACGGGAGTCGCACAGATACGCAGTATTTT,CASSLDGSRTDTQYF
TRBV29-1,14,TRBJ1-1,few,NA,TGCAGCGTCCCTGGGGGCAGGGGTGGGACTGAAGCTTTCTTT,CSVPGGRGGTEAFF
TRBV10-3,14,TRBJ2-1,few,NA,TGTGCCATCAGTGATTCCCTCGAATACAATGAGCAGTTCTTC,CAISDSLEYNEQFF
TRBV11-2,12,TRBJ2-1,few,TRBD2,TGTGCCAGCAGGCGGGGGGGCCGTGAGCAGTTCTTC,CASRRGGREQFF
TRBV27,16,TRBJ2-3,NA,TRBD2,TGTGCCAGCAGTTATGCAGCGGGGGAGTACACAGATACGCAGTATTTT,CASSYAAGEYTDTQYF
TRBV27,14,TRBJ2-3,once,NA,TGTGCCAGCAGACGACTCTCCTCCACAGATACGCAGTATTTT,CASRRLSSTDTQYF
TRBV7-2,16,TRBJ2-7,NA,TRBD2,TGTGCCAGCAGCTTAGCGTCGGGGGGTAGCTCCTACGAGCAGTACTTC,CASSLASGGSSYEQYF
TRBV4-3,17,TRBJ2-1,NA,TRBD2,TGCGCCAGCAGCCAAGTGTTAGCGGGGGGGGTATACAATGAGCAGTTCTTC,CASSQVLAGGVYNEQFF
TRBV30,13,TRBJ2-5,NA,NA,TGTGCCTGGAACACAGGGGAGGGTGAGACCCAGTACTTC,CAWNTGEGETQYF
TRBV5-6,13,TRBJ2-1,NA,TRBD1,TGTGCCAGCAGCTGGGACAGGGGCGATGAGCAGTTCTTC,CASSWDRGDEQFF
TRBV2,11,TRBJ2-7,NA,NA,TGTGCCAGCAGTGAAAACTACGAGCAGTACTTC,CASSENYEQYF
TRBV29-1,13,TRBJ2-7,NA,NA,TGCAGCGCCCTGAGTGGGTCTTTCTACGAGCAGTACTTC,CSALSGSFYEQYF
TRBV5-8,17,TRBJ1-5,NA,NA,TGTGCCAGCAGCTTGGAAGGAGGTCAGGGTGCAAGACAGCCCCAGCATTTT,CASSLEGGQGARQPQHF
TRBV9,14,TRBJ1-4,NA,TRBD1,TGTGCCAGCAGCGTACAGGGGGGTAGTGAAAAACTGTTTTTT,CASSVQGGSEKLFF
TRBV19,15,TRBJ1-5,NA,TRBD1,TGTGCCAGTAGCCCCCCGGGACAGGGACATCAGCCCCAGCATTTT,CASSPPGQGHQPQHF
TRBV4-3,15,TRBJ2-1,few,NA,TGCGCCAGCAGCCAAGATCGCGGGGACTACAATGAGCAGTTCTTC,CASSQDRGDYNEQFF
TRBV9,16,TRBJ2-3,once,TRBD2,TGTGCCAGCAGCAAGACTAGCGGGGGAGGCCCAGATACGCAGTATTTT,CASSKTSGGGPDTQYF
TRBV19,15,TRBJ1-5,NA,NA,TGTGCCAGTAGTATTACGGCTGAGAGCAATCAGCCCCAGCATTTT,CASSITAESNQPQHF
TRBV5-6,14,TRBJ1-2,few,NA,TGTGCCAGCAGCTTCGGGACGGGTCCTTATGGCTACACCTTC,CASSFGTGPYGYTF
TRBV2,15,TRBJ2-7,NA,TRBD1,TGTGCCAGCAGCGACCAGGGGGCATCCCGGAACGAGCAGTACTTC,CASSDQGASRNEQYF
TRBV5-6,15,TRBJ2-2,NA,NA,TGTGCCAGCAGCTTCCGCAGCTCGAACACCGGGGAGCTGTTTTTT,CASSFRSSNTGELFF
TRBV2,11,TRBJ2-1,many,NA,TGTGCCAGCAGACTGGAACGGGAGCAGTTCTTC,CASRLEREQFF
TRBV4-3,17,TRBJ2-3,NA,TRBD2,TGCGCCAGCAGCCAAGAGCCGGCGGGGGGTAGCACAGATACGCAGTATTTT,CASSQEPAGGSTDTQYF
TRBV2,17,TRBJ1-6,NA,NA,TGTGCCAGCAGTGCCCCCTCGGTGGGGGGAGGGAATTCACCCCTCCACTTT,CASSAPSVGGGNSPLHF